This T cell receptor (beta chain) was retrieved from a study of human T cells and chemical hapten exposure. Worth noting for this clonotype: What it recognizes is unknown.

The study, taken as a whole, reports: Among TCRs, those above 1 in 1000 frequency were unaffected by DPC sensitization.

The time point denotes: patch test 1, 2 weeks after DPC sensitization. Treatment meaning: therapeutic diphenylcyclopropenone sensitization with weekly scalp DPC. The J segment lost 7 bases and the V segment lost 2 bases, leaving 8 bases of the junction unmatched. The CDR3 covers 14 residues. Germline-derived CDR1 and CDR2 are MNHEY and SVGAGI. TCRdb used MiXCR to reprocess the RACE reads, holding one entry per CDR3 protein. Among roughly 200,000 distinct CDR3 sequences listed, approximately 20% were seen once. The sequence was obtained from a woman aged 50 to 65 with alopecia areata. Some clones in this sample may be carry-over from other donors' samples. V and J are TRBV6-5 and TRBJ2-7, with TRBD2 matching over 7 bases. This specimen consisted of whole blood, obtained in connection with sensitization to the hapten diphenylcyclopropenone (DPC). Here the CDR3 DNA reads TGTGCCAGCAGTTACCGCAGCGGGATGTGGGAGCAGTACTTC. Encoded protein: CASSYRSGMWEQYF.